This T cell receptor (beta chain) derives from a study of HIV-infected patients and healthy controls. Roughly three months, about 14 weeks, into antiretroviral therapy, follow-up blood was collected. Whole blood was used without fractionation, so all unsorted peripheral T cells were included. This CDR3 spans 13 amino acids. V lost 1 base and J 2 bases, leaving 5 bases between the germline ends. Germline V gives CDR1 DFQATT, CDR2 SNEGSKA (reference sequence). About 500 ng RNA was reverse transcribed with alpha and beta constant-region primers. Separate chain-specific third strand synthesis with multiplexing indices produced the alpha and beta libraries. MiXCR, run by TCRdb on the 5' RACE reads, gives a single entry per CDR3 protein. The sample consists of 6,500 to 10,000 distinct CDR3 sequences, about 9.3% of them appearing once.

The sequence was collected from an adult with HIV infection. This material consisted of blood, taken during antiretroviral therapy. This chain links TRBV20-1 with TRBJ1-4; D not certain. The chain's CDR3 is CSARGGTNEKLFF. DNA of the CDR3: TGCAGTGCTAGAGGCGGCACTAATGAAAAACTGTTTTTT.